Shown below are 27 T cell receptor beta chains from a single sample sequenced in a study of blood T cells in healthy people across ages. Together with a sample-barcoded 5' primer, a J-beta primer mix was included in a second PCR lasting 7 to 11 cycles. TCRdb analysed the 5' RACE reads with MiXCR anew, one entry per CDR3 protein. This table holds hundreds of thousands of distinct CDR3 sequences, 58% found once. Sequences were obtained from blood. The origin of the receptors is a man aged 60 to 69 in good health.

The DNA for the CDR3 is TGCAGTGTTAAGGGGCTAGCGGGGAACAATGAGCAGTTCTTC. Its translation is CSVKGLAGNNEQFF. The chain carries TRBV20-1 and TRBJ2-1; TRBD2 matches 9 bases. The CDR3 loop spans 14 amino acids. After removal of 7 bases from V and 5 bases from J, the junction contained 9 bases not matched to a gene. Germline V gene sequence: CDR1 DFQATT, CDR2 SNEGSKA (reference sequence).

The rearrangement uses TRBV28 and TRBJ2-1; TRBD1 matches at 8 bases. Germline V gives CDR1 MDHEN, CDR2 SYDVKM. The V segment lost 10 bases and the J segment 7 bases; nucleotides outside the gene matches: 15. The CDR3 has 15 amino acids. CDR3 residues: CATTPPGTGLNEQFF. The CDR3 nucleotides read TGTGCCACCACACCCCCCGGGACAGGTTTAAATGAGCAGTTCTTC.

The rearrangement uses TRBV7-2 and TRBJ2-7; D is possibly TRBD1 or TRBD2 (5 bases each). CDR1 is SGHTA and CDR2 is FQGNSA in the germline V gene. The length of the CDR3 is 11 residues. V was clipped by 7 bases and J by 6 bases, with 10 bases between them. The CDR3 bases are TGTGCCAGCACCAGGGAGTTCGAGCAGTACTTC. Protein product: CASTREFEQYF.

This chain connects TRBV7-2 to TRBJ2-3; 11 bases agree with TRBD1. V was pared by 5 bases and J by 1 base, with 8 bases of the junction left unmatched. Looked up from germline, CDR1 is SGHTA and CDR2 is FQGNSA. The length of the CDR3 is 17 residues. CDR3 loop: CASSLGWTGGGTDTQYF. CDR3 DNA: TGTGCCAGCAGCCTGGGGTGGACAGGGGGCGGCACAGATACGCAGTATTTT.

The chain uses TRBV6-4 and TRBJ1-2, with 7 bases fitting TRBD1. With 8 bases clipped from V and 6 bases from J, the junction kept 9 bases outside the gene matches. Per the germline V gene, CDR1 is MRHNA and CDR2 is SNTAGT. The CDR3 loop spans 13 amino acids. CDR3: CASAGPTGDGYTF. Here the CDR3 DNA reads TGTGCCAGCGCGGGCCCTACAGGGGATGGCTACACCTTC.

V and J are TRBV12-3 or TRBV12-4 and TRBJ2-7; D is perhaps TRBD1 (5 bases). The CDR3 has 12 residues. V was pared by 5 bases and J by 5 bases, with 10 bases between. In nucleotides, the CDR3 is TGTGCCAGCAGTATAGACAGAAACGAGCAGTACTTC. Encoded protein: CASSIDRNEQYF.

The chain recombines TRBV14 with TRBJ1-3, with TRBD1 identical over 7 bases. The V gene end was trimmed by 8 bases and the J gene end by 0 bases; junction bases not matched to a gene: 10. Germline V CDR1 and CDR2: SGHDN, FVKESK. The CDR3 is 16 residues long. CDR3 residues: CASSGQPLISGNTIYF. The CDR3 DNA reads TGTGCCAGCTCGGGACAGCCCCTTATCTCTGGAAACACCATATATTTT.

This clonotype occurred a few times. The chain uses TRBV3-1 and TRBJ2-7, with TRBD1 matching 7 bases. This CDR3 comprises 15 residues. Trimming took 4 bases from V and 1 from J; bases not matched to a gene: 7. CDR1 is LGHDT, CDR2 YNNKEL, per germline (reference sequence). The CDR3 nucleotides read TGTGCCAGCAGCCTCGGACAGGTCCTGTCCTACGAGCAGTACTTC. Protein sequence: CASSLGQVLSYEQYF.

The rearrangement joins TRBV5-5 to TRBJ1-1; D is undetermined. CDR1 SGHKS and CDR2 YYEKEE come from the germline V gene (reference sequence). The V and J ends lost 8 bases and 0 bases respectively, with 11 bases between them. The CDR3 runs to 13 residues. The CDR3 is CASCWGLNTEAFF. CDR3 DNA: TGTGCCAGTTGCTGGGGATTGAACACTGAAGCTTTCTTT.

Concerning this clonotype: At one boundary the junction diverges from the germline segment, which might be a read error. The V gene is TRBV9, the J gene TRBJ2-1; possible D gene TRBD2, 6 bases. CDR3 length: 16 residues. Germline V gives CDR1 SGDLS, CDR2 YYNGEE. The CDR3 loop reads CAGSPRLEGAGNEQFF. In nucleotides, the CDR3 is TGTGCCGGCAGCCCCAGACTAGAAGGGGCAGGGAATGAGCAGTTCTTC.

This clonotype came up a few times. The J gene is TRBJ2-7, the V gene TRBV15, with 7 bases that match TRBD1. The CDR3 is 16 amino acids. V gave up 0 bases and J gave up 2 bases; unmatched junction bases: 7. Per germline, CDR1 LNHNV and CDR2 YYDKDF (reference sequence). CDR3 sequence (DNA): TGTGCCACCAGCAGAGATTGGGGGACAGACCCCTACGAGCAGTACTTC. Amino acids: CATSRDWGTDPYEQYF.

A single count supports this clonotype. The V and J genes are TRBV11-2 and TRBJ2-7, with D tentatively TRBD2 (7 bases). The DNA matches TRBJ2-5 better at its end, which makes the J call doubtful. The CDR3 sequence is 15 residues long. Germline V gives CDR1 SGHAT, CDR2 FQNNGV. CDR3 protein: CASSLGGGALETQYF. In nucleotides, the CDR3 is TGTGCCAGCAGCTTAGGAGGGGGGGCATTGGAGACCCAGTACTTC.

V is TRBV2 and J is TRBJ2-5; TRBD1 matches at 10 bases. V lost 6 bases and J lost 1; bases outside the gene matches: 5. CDR1 and CDR2 from the germline V gene are SNHLY and FYNNEI. The CDR3 totals 15 residues. This CDR3 is CASRGDRGAQETQYF. CDR3 DNA: TGTGCCAGCAGAGGGGACAGGGGAGCCCAAGAGACCCAGTACTTC. The full variable domain, its missing parts supplied by reference TRBV2 and TRBJ2-5, is EPEVTQTPSHQVTQMGQEVILRCVPISNHLYFYWYRQILGQKVEFLVSFYNNEISEKSEIFDDQFSVERPDGSNFTLKIRSTKLEDSAMYFCASRGDRGAQETQYFGPGTRLLVL.

V is TRBV5-5 and J is TRBJ1-6; a possible D gene is TRBD1 (6 bases). CDR1 and CDR2 (germline): SGHKS, YYEKEE (reference sequence). This CDR3 spans 14 amino acids. Trimming removed 4 bases at V and 2 bases at J, with 7 bases between. CDR3 nucleotides: TGTGCCAGCAGCCGGGACACCTATAATTCACCCCTCCACTTT. It encodes CASSRDTYNSPLHF.

The chain is built from TRBV18 and TRBJ1-5, with D unclear. The germline gives CDR1 KGHSH, CDR2 LQKENI. The CDR3 is made up of 13 amino acids. V shed 6 bases and J shed 7 bases, with 13 bases lying between them. In DNA form, the CDR3 reads TGTGCCAGCTCGCCGGCAGAGCCCCAGCCCCAGCATTTT. It yields the protein CASSPAEPQPQHF.

This clonotype was seen a handful of times. The chain combines TRBV6-6 with TRBJ2-4, with D perhaps matching TRBD1 or TRBD2 (5 bases each). V shed 5 bases and J shed 13 bases, with 12 bases lying between them. The CDR3 has 11 residues. The germline V gene has CDR1 MNHNY and CDR2 SVGAGI (reference sequence). The DNA of the CDR3 is TGTGCCAGCAGTCCCTCAGGGACGCAGTACTTC. Its protein is CASSPSGTQYF.

The chain joins TRBV6-1 to TRBJ2-7; no clear D. CDR3 size: 11 residues. Trimming shortened V by 6 bases and J by 3 bases, and 6 bases separated the two germline ends. CDR1 and CDR2 from the germline V gene are MNHNS and SASEGT. The CDR3 bases are TGTGCCAGCAGGAACAGCTACGAGCAGTACTTC. Translation: CASRNSYEQYF.

This rearrangement joins TRBV19 to TRBJ1-5; D is undetermined. The V end was cut by 9 bases, the J end by 3 bases, with 12 bases between. Germline V gives CDR1 LNHDA, CDR2 SQIVND (reference sequence). CDR3 length equals 13 residues. The CDR3 region has the DNA TGTGCCAGCCACCCGGACCTCAATCAGCCCCAGCATTTT. The encoded protein is CASHPDLNQPQHF.

This clonotype was seen at least ten times. J is TRBJ2-1 and V is TRBV10-3; TRBD2 matches at 15 bases. The V gene's germline CDR1 is ENHRY and CDR2 SYGVKD. With 6 bases clipped from V and 5 bases from J, the junction kept 8 bases outside the gene matches. The CDR3 covers 17 residues. CDR3 coding DNA: TGTGCCATCAGGGCTGGGACTAGCGGGGGGCACGACAATGAGCAGTTCTTC. It encodes CAIRAGTSGGHDNEQFF.

V usage is TRBV14 and J usage is TRBJ2-7; D is unclear. TRBJ2-5 explains the end of the DNA better; the J call may be wrong. The CDR3 contains 14 residues. Germline values: CDR1 SGHDN, CDR2 FVKESK. The CDR3 DNA reads as TGTGCCAGCAGCCAAGGACACCGAAGAGGGACCCAGTACTTC. It translates to CASSQGHRRGTQYF.

This chain connects TRBV6-1 to TRBJ2-3, with D unresolved. The CDR3 contains 15 residues. The germline gives CDR1 MNHNS, CDR2 SASEGT. V gave up 0 bases and J gave up 5 bases, with 12 bases separating them. CDR3 protein: CASSEASLARDTQYF. The CDR3 DNA reads as TGTGCCAGCAGTGAAGCGAGTTTAGCCCGAGATACGCAGTATTTT.

The chain uses TRBV7-8 and TRBJ1-1, with unresolved D. Trimming removed 5 bases from V and 0 bases from J, with 10 bases in between. The CDR3 totals 14 residues. In germline, CDR1 is SGHVS, CDR2 FQNEAQ. For the CDR3, the DNA is TGTGCCAGCAGCCCGCAATTTCTGAACACTGAAGCTTTCTTT. Translated: CASSPQFLNTEAFF.

The chain has TRBV6-5 and TRBJ1-6; maybe TRBD1 (5 bases). Trimming shortened V by 0 bases and J by 4 bases, and 16 bases separated the two germline ends. The CDR3 spans 18 residues. Germline lookup yields CDR1 MNHEY and CDR2 SVGAGI. For the CDR3, the DNA is TGTGCCAGCAGTTACTCTCTCTCCGCGGGGGTGTATAATTCACCCCTCCACTTT. This translates into CASSYSLSAGVYNSPLHF.

V usage is TRBV5-6 and J usage is TRBJ2-3; the D gene is possibly TRBD2 (6 bases). The CDR3 length is 12 residues. Germline V gives CDR1 SGHDT, CDR2 YYEEEE. V was shortened by 3 bases and J by 8 bases, with 10 bases between the two germline ends. The CDR3 is CASSWDSSTQYF. CDR3 nucleotides: TGTGCCAGCAGCTGGGACTCGAGTACGCAGTATTTT.

The gene calls are TRBV25-1 and TRBJ1-2; D is unresolved. The CDR3 totals 15 residues. Germline lookup yields CDR1 MGHDK and CDR2 SYGVNS. Trimming left V 4 bases short and J 4 bases short, with 16 bases between. As DNA, the CDR3 is TGTGCCAGCAGTGGTTCACAGCCCTACCGCTATGGCTACACCTTC. Its translation is CASSGSQPYRYGYTF.

This clonotype has ten or more counts. This chain uses TRBV14 with TRBJ2-6; D tentatively fits TRBD1 or TRBD2 (5 bases each). The CDR3 consists of 18 residues. Trimming cost V 0 bases and J 1 base, with 13 bases left between them. Germline V lookup: CDR1 SGHDN, CDR2 FVKESK. The CDR3: CASSQDPGRLSGANVLTF. CDR3 coding DNA: TGTGCCAGCAGCCAAGATCCGGGACGCCTGTCTGGGGCCAACGTCCTGACTTTC.

V gene TRBV5-1 combines with J gene TRBJ2-4; the match to TRBD1 covers 8 bases. The CDR3 length is 17 residues. V shed 1 base, J shed 15 bases, and the junction held 21 bases outside the gene matches. CDR1 and CDR2 (germline): SGHRS, YFSETQ. The CDR3 DNA is TGCGCCAGCAGCTTGATCCTCCGAGGACAGGGCCACTATAATCCGTACTTC. This gives the protein CASSLILRGQGHYNPYF.